This TCR beta chain was sequenced for a study of tumor and adjacent non-tumor tissue in lung cancer. Comment on this clonotype: Germline and junction disagree at one end, which may indicate a read error.

The germline CDR1 and CDR2 sequences are ENHRY and SYGVKD. The CDR3 contains 13 residues. The library came from three nested PCR rounds adapted from ARM-PCR protocols. TCRdb independently ran MiXCR on the multiplex PCR reads; one entry per CDR3 protein. The table has about 110,000 distinct CDR3 sequences, 84% seen once. The template was RNA from unsorted bulk tissue. The source of this sequence is a man aged 65 to 79 with non-small cell lung cancer. Sequences were obtained from lung tumor tissue. This chain links TRBV10-3 with TRBJ2-3, with 7 bases fitting TRBD1. CDR3 in amino acids: CAISVGGTDTQYF. In nucleotides, the CDR3 is TGTGCCATCAGTGTAGGGGGCACAGATACGCAATATTTT.